Following are 32 T cell receptor beta chains from one sample sequenced in a study of T cells in Graves' hyperthyroidism and ophthalmopathy. Regions amplified from RNA transcripts were the TCR beta CDR3 regions. HTBI primers were employed in a first-round RT-PCR of the TCR CDR3. One entry per CDR3 protein, called by TCRdb with MiXCR from the multiplex PCR reads. Altogether approximately 370,000 distinct CDR3 sequences are present, about 15% being singletons, with the ten largest covering about 31%. Material: blood. These receptors were taken from a woman aged 25 to 39 with Graves' hyperthyroidism.

This chain joins TRBV5-6 and TRBJ1-2; 8 bases fit TRBD1. This CDR3 is built from 15 residues. Germline assignment: CDR1 SGHDT and CDR2 YYEEEE. With 0 bases clipped from V and 3 bases from J, the junction kept 4 bases outside the gene matches. CDR3 in amino acids: CASSLGRQGHYGYTF. The CDR3 DNA is TGTGCCAGCAGCTTGGGGCGACAGGGGCACTATGGCTACACCTTC.

This clonotype has just a few counts. V is TRBV20-1 and J is TRBJ2-1; 8 nucleotides line up with TRBD2. CDR3 length equals 14 residues. With 3 bases clipped from V and 9 bases from J, the junction kept 10 bases outside the gene matches. Looked up from germline, CDR1 is DFQATT and CDR2 is SNEGSKA (reference sequence). CDR3 residues: CSASSASGYGEQFF. CDR3 sequence (DNA): TGCAGTGCTAGCTCGGCTAGCGGGTACGGTGAGCAGTTCTTC.

This clonotype appeared a few times. V is TRBV13 and J is TRBJ2-7, with 7 bases matching TRBD2. This CDR3 comprises 15 residues. Trimming removed 1 base from V and 6 bases from J; junction bases left unmatched: 9. Germline V gene lookup returns CDR1 PRHDT and CDR2 FYEKMQ (reference sequence). The CDR3 reads CASSLAPRTSVEQYF. DNA of the CDR3: TGTGCCAGCAGCTTAGCCCCCCGGACTAGTGTCGAGCAGTACTTC.

This clonotype was recorded at least ten times. CDR3 coding DNA: TGTGCCAGCAGCTTAGTGGTGACAGGGAGGGACACCGGGGAGCTGTTTTTT. It yields the protein CASSLVVTGRDTGELFF. V is TRBV11-2 and J is TRBJ2-2; D tentatively reads TRBD1 or TRBD2 (7 bases each). Trimming left V 1 base short and J 3 bases short, with 15 bases between. The CDR3 totals 17 residues. The germline gives CDR1 SGHAT, CDR2 FQNNGV.

Only a few counts were recorded for this clonotype. The chain links TRBV29-1 to TRBJ1-4; D might be TRBD1 (5 bases). Looked up from germline, CDR1 is SQVTM and CDR2 is ANQGSEA. CDR3 size: 15 residues. The V and J ends lost 1 base and 3 bases respectively, with 12 bases between them. The CDR3 loop is CSVEVSGQPNEKLFF. The CDR3 DNA reads as TGCAGCGTTGAAGTCTCCGGACAACCTAATGAAAAACTGTTTTTT. Complete variable domain (other parts from reference TRBV29-1 and TRBJ1-4): SAVISQKPSRDICQRGTSLTIQCQVDSQVTMMFWYRQQPGQSLTLIATANQGSEATYESGFVIDKFPISRPNLTFSTLTVSNMSPEDSSIYLCSVEVSGQPNEKLFFGSGTQLSVL.

This clonotype was observed a few times. The chain recombines TRBV12-5 with TRBJ1-1; no firm D call. Trimming stripped 10 bases from V and 1 base from J, with 10 bases between. CDR3 length equals 12 residues. Germline V lookup: CDR1 LGHNT, CDR2 FRNRAP. The CDR3, as DNA: TGTGCTACCCCGATCAAGAACACTGAAGCTTTCTTT. This translates into CATPIKNTEAFF. Supplemented by reference TRBV12-5 and TRBJ1-1, the full variable domain reads DARVTQTPRHKVTEMGQEVTMRCQPILGHNTVFWYRQTMMQGLELLAYFRNRAPLDDSGMPKDRFSAEMPDATLATLKIQPSEPRDSAVYFCATPIKNTEAFFGQGTRLTVV.

This clonotype came up once. The chain joins TRBV20-1 to TRBJ1-6; the D gene is possibly TRBD1 (5 bases). CDR1 is DFQATT, CDR2 SNEGSKA, per germline (reference sequence). Trimming removed 1 base from V and 2 bases from J, with 15 bases in between. The CDR3 runs to 17 residues. The CDR3 region is CSARALLGRTYNSPLHF. The CDR3 DNA follows: TGCAGTGCTAGAGCGCTTCTGGGGCGGACCTATAATTCACCCCTCCACTTT.

The rearrangement joins TRBV5-6 to TRBJ1-5; perhaps TRBD1 as D (6 bases). Trimming cost V 1 base and J 0 bases, with 17 bases left between them. The CDR3 loop spans 18 amino acids. Germline V gene data show CDR1 as SGHDT and CDR2 as YYEEEE. The CDR3 nucleotides read TGTGCCAGCAGCTTGTCCCGCGGACAGTTCTATAGCAATCAGCCCCAGCATTTT. This translates into CASSLSRGQFYSNQPQHF.

Only a few counts were recorded for this clonotype. The rearrangement links TRBV24-1 to TRBJ2-1; no firm D call. Per germline, CDR1 KGHDR and CDR2 SFDVKD. The CDR3 consists of 15 residues. V lost 3 bases and J 2 bases, leaving 10 bases between the germline ends. The CDR3 DNA reads as TGTGCCACCAGTGATACACGCAGCACCTACAATGAGCAGTTCTTC. It is translated as CATSDTRSTYNEQFF.

The sample holds a few counts of this clonotype. This CDR3 is CASSVDQRADTQYF. DNA of the CDR3: TGTGCCAGCAGCGTCGACCAGAGGGCAGATACGCAGTATTTT. The chain is built from TRBV9 and TRBJ2-3; D perhaps matches TRBD2 (5 bases). Germline V gene lookup returns CDR1 SGDLS and CDR2 YYNGEE. V was shortened by 2 bases and J by 4 bases, with 11 bases between the two germline ends. The CDR3 extends over 14 amino acids.

The sample holds a few counts of this clonotype. The V call is TRBV25-1, the J call TRBJ2-4; D possibly corresponds to TRBD1 (5 bases). This CDR3 is built from 15 residues. V gave up 3 bases and J gave up 4 bases, with 13 bases separating them. Germline CDR1 is MGHDK and CDR2 is SYGVNS. CDR3 protein: CASSDFSRVKNIQYF. CDR3 bases: TGTGCCAGCAGTGATTTCAGCAGGGTGAAAAACATTCAGTACTTC.

This clonotype was observed many times. V is TRBV6-6 and J is TRBJ1-2; D not resolved. CDR3 length: 15 amino acids. With 2 bases removed from V and 8 bases from J, the gap between germline ends came to 18 bases. Germline assignment: CDR1 MNHNY and CDR2 SVGAGI (reference sequence). CDR3 region: CASSYEVPLLGGYTF. CDR3 in DNA: TGTGCCAGCAGTTACGAAGTGCCCCTTCTCGGGGGCTACACCTTC.

This clonotype has more than one count but fewer than ten. The CDR3 DNA sequence: TGTGCCTGGAGAGGACAGGGGGGAGTCCAGCCCCAGCATTTT. Its translation is CAWRGQGGVQPQHF. The gene calls are TRBV30 and TRBJ1-5; 10 nucleotides align to TRBD1. This CDR3 comprises 14 residues. Germline assignment: CDR1 GTSNPN and CDR2 SVGIG (reference sequence). V lost 3 bases, J lost 7 bases, and 6 bases stayed unmatched.

In its sample, this clonotype was seen a few times. In nucleotides, the CDR3 is TGTGCCAGCAGTCCCAGCGGGTCGCGGGGTGGCTACACCTTC. Its protein is CASSPSGSRGGYTF. V and J are TRBV28 and TRBJ1-2; D is uncertain. V lost 5 bases and J 7 bases, leaving 17 bases between the germline ends. Germline values: CDR1 MDHEN, CDR2 SYDVKM. The CDR3 loop spans 14 amino acids.

This clonotype was seen a few times. This chain connects TRBV9 to TRBJ2-7, with D perhaps given as TRBD1 or TRBD2 (5 bases each). Trimming cost V 2 bases and J 5 bases, with 17 bases left between them. There are 15 residues in the CDR3. CDR1 SGDLS and CDR2 YYNGEE come from the germline V gene. Here the CDR3 DNA reads TGTGCCAGCAGCGTTAACCCGGGACCCGATCACGAGCAGTACTTC. It translates to CASSVNPGPDHEQYF. Looking up the rest from reference TRBV9 and TRBJ2-7 gives the full variable domain: DSGVTQTPKHLITATGQRVTLRCSPRSGDLSVYWYQQSLDQGLQFLIQYYNGEERAKGNILERFSAQQFPDLHSELNLSSLELGDSALYFCASSVNPGPDHEQYFGPGTRLTVT.

This clonotype was found many times. The chain uses TRBV28 and TRBJ2-5; D may correspond to TRBD1 or TRBD2 (5 bases each). The V and J ends lost 9 bases and 2 bases respectively, with 16 bases between them. CDR3 size: 14 residues. The germline gives CDR1 MDHEN, CDR2 SYDVKM. In DNA form, the CDR3 reads TGTGCCAGTTTAATGGGGGACGGACAAGAGACCCAGTACTTC. Translating it yields CASLMGDGQETQYF.

This clonotype was found a few times. The chain couples TRBV6-1 to TRBJ2-2; perhaps TRBD2 as D (5 bases). V was trimmed by 3 bases and J by 2 bases, leaving 16 bases between them. The CDR3 extends over 17 amino acids. Germline loops: CDR1 MNHNS, CDR2 SASEGT. The CDR3 is CASSEASWELNTGELFF. The DNA for the CDR3 is TGTGCCAGCAGTGAGGCTTCGTGGGAGCTTAACACCGGGGAGCTGTTTTTT.

V and J are TRBV20-1 and TRBJ1-1; a possible D gene is TRBD1 (5 bases). Germline assignment: CDR1 DFQATT and CDR2 SNEGSKA (reference sequence). This CDR3 has 18 residues. Trimming took 0 bases from V and 0 from J, leaving 20 bases between them. The CDR3 here is CSARDQEIGVGMNTEAFF. In DNA form, the CDR3 reads TGCAGTGCTAGAGATCAAGAAATAGGGGTGGGCATGAACACTGAAGCTTTCTTT.

This clonotype occurred many times. The rearrangement joins TRBV2 to TRBJ1-6; D is undetermined. Germline assignment: CDR1 SNHLY and CDR2 FYNNEI. The CDR3 runs 14 residues. Trimming removed 6 bases at V and 1 base at J, with 7 bases between. CDR3 in DNA: TGTGCCAGCAGCTTCCGATCCTATAATTCACCCCTCCACTTT. This sequence encodes CASSFRSYNSPLHF.

V gene TRBV10-1 combines with J gene TRBJ2-3, with 7 bases fitting TRBD2. V trimming: 3 bases; J trimming: 4 bases; junction bases outside the gene matches: 7. The CDR3 extends over 15 amino acids. The germline CDR1 and CDR2 sequences are WNHNN and SYGVQD (reference sequence). CDR3: CASSDVAGVSDTQYF. For the CDR3, the DNA is TGCGCCAGCAGTGATGTGGCGGGAGTATCAGATACGCAGTATTTT.

V and J are TRBV6-1 and TRBJ2-5, with 8 bases fitting TRBD1. Germline V gene data show CDR1 as MNHNS and CDR2 as SASEGT. This CDR3 contains 17 residues. Trimming cost V 3 bases and J 5 bases; bases outside gene matches: 14. CDR3 region: CASSDLWQGAEGETQYF. CDR3 in DNA: TGTGCCAGCAGTGACCTTTGGCAGGGGGCAGAGGGGGAGACCCAGTACTTC.

This clonotype has a handful of counts. The chain has TRBV5-1 and TRBJ1-5; D not resolved. Trimming removed 5 bases from V and 2 bases from J, with 8 bases in between. Germline values: CDR1 SGHRS, CDR2 YFSETQ. This CDR3 is built from 13 residues. Here the CDR3 DNA reads TGCGCCAGCAGTGTGGAAGGCAATCAGCCCCAGCATTTT. This codes for CASSVEGNQPQHF.

This clonotype was seen a handful of times. This chain links TRBV7-9 with TRBJ2-7; D call uncertain. CDR3 length equals 16 residues. Germline V gene lookup returns CDR1 SEHNR and CDR2 FQNEAQ (reference sequence). V lost 5 bases, J lost 2 bases, and 19 bases lay in between. CDR3 amino acids: CASSPKLTPSPYEQYF. Here the CDR3 DNA reads TGTGCCAGCAGCCCAAAATTGACCCCCAGCCCCTACGAGCAGTACTTC.

This clonotype was recorded many times. The chain carries TRBV7-2 and TRBJ2-3; D not resolved. From germline, CDR1 is SGHTA and CDR2 FQGNSA. Deletions cut 1 base from V and 4 bases from J, with 9 bases between. The CDR3 length is 14 residues. As DNA, the CDR3 is TGTGCCAGCAGCTTAGGGAACCCGGCAGATACGCAGTATTTT. Protein sequence: CASSLGNPADTQYF.

This clonotype was seen ten or more times. The chain carries TRBV7-9 and TRBJ2-1; 9 nucleotides agree with TRBD2. The CDR3 is made up of 14 amino acids. The junction had 3 bases not matched to a gene; V was cut back by 2 bases and J by 7 bases. The germline CDR1 and CDR2 sequences are SEHNR and FQNEAQ (reference sequence). CDR3 sequence (DNA): TGTGCCAGCAGCTTATTGACTAGCGGTAATGAGCAGTTCTTC. Residues: CASSLLTSGNEQFF.

This clonotype has at least ten counts. This chain links TRBV18 with TRBJ2-5, with D perhaps matching TRBD2 (5 bases). V lost 8 bases to trimming and J lost 2 bases, with 12 bases between them. From germline, CDR1 is KGHSH and CDR2 LQKENI. The CDR3 loop spans 13 amino acids. CDR3 loop: CASTRGEQETQYF. The CDR3 DNA reads TGTGCCAGCACACGGGGAGAACAAGAGACCCAGTACTTC.

The chain recombines TRBV18 with TRBJ2-7, with TRBD1 matching over 9 bases. V gave up 6 bases and J gave up 6 bases; unmatched junction bases: 9. The length of the CDR3 is 14 residues. The germline V gene encodes CDR1 KGHSH and CDR2 LQKENI. CDR3 region: CASSQQGAALEQYF. In DNA, the CDR3 is TGTGCCAGCTCTCAACAGGGGGCCGCTCTCGAGCAGTACTTC. The full variable domain, rest sourced from reference TRBV18 and TRBJ2-7, is NAGVMQNPRHLVRRRGQEARLRCSPMKGHSHVYWYRQLPEEGLKFMVYLQKENIIDESGMPKERFSAEFPKEGPSILRIQQVVRGDSAAYFCASSQQGAALEQYFGPGTRLTVT.

The rearrangement uses TRBV24-1 and TRBJ2-5; a weak D match, TRBD1 (5 bases). This CDR3 has 14 amino acids. Germline lookup yields CDR1 KGHDR and CDR2 SFDVKD. The V gene lost 3 bases and the J gene lost 1 base, with 8 bases spanning the gap. The CDR3 region has the DNA TGTGCCACCAGTGATCCCCAGGGCCAAGAGACCCAGTACTTC. Amino acids: CATSDPQGQETQYF.

This chain connects TRBV4-1 to TRBJ2-1; D call uncertain. CDR1 MGHRA and CDR2 YSYEKL come from the germline V gene. Deletions cut 3 bases from V and 3 bases from J, with 6 bases between. The CDR3 has 13 residues. CDR3 nucleotide sequence: TGCGCCAGCAGCCAGTCTCTCTACAATGAGCAGTTCTTC. Translation gives CASSQSLYNEQFF.

The CDR3 loop is CSAPGLADYEQYF. In nucleotides, the CDR3 is TGCAGTGCACCGGGACTAGCGGACTACGAGCAGTACTTC. This chain connects TRBV20-1 to TRBJ2-7; 11 bases agree with TRBD2. Losses at the gene ends were 6 bases for V and 3 bases for J; bases not matched to a gene: 4. Germline V gene data show CDR1 as DFQATT and CDR2 as SNEGSKA (reference sequence). The CDR3 totals 13 residues.

The V gene is TRBV9, the J gene TRBJ2-2, with no clear D. V was clipped by 4 bases and J by 6 bases, with 22 bases between them. Germline loops: CDR1 SGDLS, CDR2 YYNGEE. This CDR3 has 17 residues. In nucleotides, the CDR3 is TGTGCCAGCAGCCAAACCGACCGGGCTTGGGCTGCCGGGGAGCTGTTTTTT. This encodes CASSQTDRAWAAGELFF.

This chain's CDR3 is CAISDYLGTGGGGNQPQHF. CDR3 DNA sequence: TGTGCCATCAGTGACTATCTCGGGACAGGGGGCGGGGGGAATCAGCCCCAGCATTTT. The rearrangement uses TRBV10-3 and TRBJ1-5; TRBD1 agrees at 12 bases. Trimming took 3 bases from V and 4 from J; bases not matched to a gene: 13. Looked up from germline, CDR1 is ENHRY and CDR2 is SYGVKD. The length of the CDR3 is 19 residues.